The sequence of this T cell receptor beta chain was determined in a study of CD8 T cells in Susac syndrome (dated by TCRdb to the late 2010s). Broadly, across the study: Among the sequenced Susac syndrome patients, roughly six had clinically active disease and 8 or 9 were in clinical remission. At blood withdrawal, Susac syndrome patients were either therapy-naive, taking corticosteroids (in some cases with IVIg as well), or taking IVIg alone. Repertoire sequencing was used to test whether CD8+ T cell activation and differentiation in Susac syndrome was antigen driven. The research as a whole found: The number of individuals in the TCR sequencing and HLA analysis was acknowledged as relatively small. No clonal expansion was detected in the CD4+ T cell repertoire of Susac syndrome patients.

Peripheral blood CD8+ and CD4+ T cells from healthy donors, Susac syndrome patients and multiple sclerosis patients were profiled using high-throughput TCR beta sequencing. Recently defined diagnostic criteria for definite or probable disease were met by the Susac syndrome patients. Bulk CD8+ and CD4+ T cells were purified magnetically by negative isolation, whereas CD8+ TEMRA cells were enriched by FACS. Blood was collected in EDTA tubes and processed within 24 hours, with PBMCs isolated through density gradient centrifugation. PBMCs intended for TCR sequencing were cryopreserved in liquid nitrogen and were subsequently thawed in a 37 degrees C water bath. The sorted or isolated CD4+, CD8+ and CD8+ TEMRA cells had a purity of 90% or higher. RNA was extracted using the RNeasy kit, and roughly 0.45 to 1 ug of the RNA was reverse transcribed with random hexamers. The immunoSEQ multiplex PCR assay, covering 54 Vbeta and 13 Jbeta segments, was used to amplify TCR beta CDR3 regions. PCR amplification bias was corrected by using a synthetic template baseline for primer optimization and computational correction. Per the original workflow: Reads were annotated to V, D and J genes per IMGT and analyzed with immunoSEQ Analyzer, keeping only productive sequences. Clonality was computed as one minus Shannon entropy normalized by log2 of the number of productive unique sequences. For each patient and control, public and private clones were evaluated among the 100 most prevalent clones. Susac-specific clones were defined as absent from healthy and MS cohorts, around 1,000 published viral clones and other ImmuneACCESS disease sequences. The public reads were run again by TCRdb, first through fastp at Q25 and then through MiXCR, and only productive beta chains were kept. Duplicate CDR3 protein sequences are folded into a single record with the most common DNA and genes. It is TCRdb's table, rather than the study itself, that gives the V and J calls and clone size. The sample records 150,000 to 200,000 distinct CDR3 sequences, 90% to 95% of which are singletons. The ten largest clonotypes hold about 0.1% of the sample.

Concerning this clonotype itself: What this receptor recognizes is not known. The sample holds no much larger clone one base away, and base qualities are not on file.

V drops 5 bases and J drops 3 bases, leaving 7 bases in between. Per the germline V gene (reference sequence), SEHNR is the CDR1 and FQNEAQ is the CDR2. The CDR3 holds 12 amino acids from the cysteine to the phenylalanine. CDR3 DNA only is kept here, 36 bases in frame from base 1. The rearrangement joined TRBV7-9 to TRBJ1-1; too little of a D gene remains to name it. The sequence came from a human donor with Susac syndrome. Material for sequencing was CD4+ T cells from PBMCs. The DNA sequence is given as TGTGCCAGCAGCGGTAGAGACACTGAAGCTTTCTTT. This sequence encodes CASSGRDTEAFF.